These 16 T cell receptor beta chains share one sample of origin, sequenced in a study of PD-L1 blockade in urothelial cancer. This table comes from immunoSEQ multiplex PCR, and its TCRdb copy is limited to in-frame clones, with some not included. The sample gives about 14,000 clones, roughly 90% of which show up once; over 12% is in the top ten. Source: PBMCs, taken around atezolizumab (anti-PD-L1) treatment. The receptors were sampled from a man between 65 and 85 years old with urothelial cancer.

The CDR3 loop is CATSSPQRGGVGEKLFF. The CDR3 bases are TGTGCCACCAGCAGTCCTCAAAGAGGGGGTGTGGGTGAAAAACTGTTTTTT. The chain employs TRBV15 and TRBJ1-4; perhaps TRBD1 as D (6 bases). The CDR3 length is 17 residues. Germline values: CDR1 LNHNV, CDR2 YYDKDF (reference sequence). V lost 3 bases and J lost 7, with 21 bases in between.

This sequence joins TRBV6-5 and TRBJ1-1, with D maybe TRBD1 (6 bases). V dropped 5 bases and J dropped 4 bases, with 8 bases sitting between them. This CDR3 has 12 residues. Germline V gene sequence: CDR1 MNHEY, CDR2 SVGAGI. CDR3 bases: TGTGCCAGCAGTAAAGGGGGCACTGAAGCTTTCTTT. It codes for CASSKGGTEAFF.

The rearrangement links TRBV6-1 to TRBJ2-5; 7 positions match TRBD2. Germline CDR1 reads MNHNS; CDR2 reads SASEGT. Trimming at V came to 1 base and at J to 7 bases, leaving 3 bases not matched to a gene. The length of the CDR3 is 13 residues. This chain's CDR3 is CASSEVWGGTQYF. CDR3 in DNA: TGTGCCAGCAGTGAAGTTTGGGGGGGGACCCAGTACTTC.

Written as DNA, the CDR3 is TGTGCCAGCAGCCCTCCCATGGAGGGCCTGAACACTGAAGCTTTCTTT. Translation gives CASSPPMEGLNTEAFF. The J gene is TRBJ1-1, the V gene TRBV5-8; D gene unclear. V dropped 4 bases and J dropped 0 bases, with 16 bases sitting between them. The CDR3 is 16 residues long. CDR1 SGHTS and CDR2 YDEGEE come from the germline V gene.

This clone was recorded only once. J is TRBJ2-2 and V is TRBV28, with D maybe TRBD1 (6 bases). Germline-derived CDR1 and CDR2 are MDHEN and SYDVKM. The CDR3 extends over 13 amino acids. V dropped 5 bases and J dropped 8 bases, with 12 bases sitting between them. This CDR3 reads CASSATRGGELFF. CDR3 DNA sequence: TGTGCCAGCAGTGCTACCAGGGGTGGGGAGCTGTTTTTT.

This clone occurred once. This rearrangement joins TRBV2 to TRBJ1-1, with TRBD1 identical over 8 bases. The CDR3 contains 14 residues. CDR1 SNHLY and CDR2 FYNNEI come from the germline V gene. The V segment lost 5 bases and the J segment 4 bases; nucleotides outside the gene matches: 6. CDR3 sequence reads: CASSKDRVGTEAFF. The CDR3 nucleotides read TGTGCCAGCAGTAAGGACAGGGTAGGCACTGAAGCTTTCTTT.

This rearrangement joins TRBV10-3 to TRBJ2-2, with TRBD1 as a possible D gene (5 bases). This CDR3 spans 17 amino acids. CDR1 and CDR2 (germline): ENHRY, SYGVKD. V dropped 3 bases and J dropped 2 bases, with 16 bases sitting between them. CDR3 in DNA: TGTGCCATCAGTGATTTTGTAGGTCAGGGTAACACCGGGGAGCTGTTTTTT. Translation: CAISDFVGQGNTGELFF.

Here the CDR3 DNA reads TGCGCCAGCAGCCCGGGACTAGCGGGGGGTATGGAGACCCAGTACTTC. This encodes CASSPGLAGGMETQYF. The chain links TRBV4-1 to TRBJ2-5; 15 nucleotides agree with TRBD2. V lost 4 bases and J lost 5; bases outside the gene matches: 5. CDR3 size: 16 residues. The V gene's germline CDR1 is MGHRA and CDR2 YSYEKL.

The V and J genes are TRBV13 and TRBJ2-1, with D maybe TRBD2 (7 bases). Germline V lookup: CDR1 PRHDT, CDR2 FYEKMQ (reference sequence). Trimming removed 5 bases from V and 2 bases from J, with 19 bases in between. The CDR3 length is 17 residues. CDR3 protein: CASSGDIGGDPYNEQFF. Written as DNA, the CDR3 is TGTGCCAGCAGCGGAGACATAGGGGGGGACCCCTACAATGAGCAGTTCTTC.

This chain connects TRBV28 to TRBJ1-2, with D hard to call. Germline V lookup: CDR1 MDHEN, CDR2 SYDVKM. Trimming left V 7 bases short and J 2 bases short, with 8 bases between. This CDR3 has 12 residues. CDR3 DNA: TGTGCCAGCACTGCAGGAAACTATGGCTACACCTTC. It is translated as CASTAGNYGYTF.

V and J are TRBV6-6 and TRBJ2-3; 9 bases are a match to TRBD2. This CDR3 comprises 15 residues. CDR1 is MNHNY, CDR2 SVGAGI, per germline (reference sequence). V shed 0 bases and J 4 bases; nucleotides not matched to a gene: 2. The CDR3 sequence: CASSYSRLAADTQYF. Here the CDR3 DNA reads TGTGCCAGCAGTTACTCCCGACTAGCGGCAGATACGCAGTATTTT.

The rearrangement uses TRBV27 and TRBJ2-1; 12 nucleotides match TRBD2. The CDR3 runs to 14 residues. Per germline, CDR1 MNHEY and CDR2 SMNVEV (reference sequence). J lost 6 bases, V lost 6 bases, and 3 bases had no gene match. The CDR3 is CASSGLAGTNEQFF. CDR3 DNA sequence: TGTGCCAGCAGCGGACTAGCGGGGACCAATGAGCAGTTCTTC.

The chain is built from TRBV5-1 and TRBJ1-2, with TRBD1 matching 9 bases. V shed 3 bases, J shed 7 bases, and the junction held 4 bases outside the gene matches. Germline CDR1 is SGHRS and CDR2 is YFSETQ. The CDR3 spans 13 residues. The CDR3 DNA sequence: TGCGCCAGCAGCTCGGGACAGGGAAGTGGCTACACCTTC. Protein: CASSSGQGSGYTF.

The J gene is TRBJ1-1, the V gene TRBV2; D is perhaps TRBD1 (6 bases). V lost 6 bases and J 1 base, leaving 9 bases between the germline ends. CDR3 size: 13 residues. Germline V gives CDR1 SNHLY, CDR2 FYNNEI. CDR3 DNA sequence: TGTGCCAGCAGCCGAGGGGGGAACACTGAAGCTTTCTTT. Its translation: CASSRGGNTEAFF.

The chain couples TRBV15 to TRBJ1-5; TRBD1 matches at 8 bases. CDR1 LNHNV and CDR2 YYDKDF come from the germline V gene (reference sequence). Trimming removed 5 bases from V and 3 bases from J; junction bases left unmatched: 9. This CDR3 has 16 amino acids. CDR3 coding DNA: TGTGCCACCAGCGGAACCGGGACAGGCTTCAATCAGCCCCAGCATTTT. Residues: CATSGTGTGFNQPQHF.

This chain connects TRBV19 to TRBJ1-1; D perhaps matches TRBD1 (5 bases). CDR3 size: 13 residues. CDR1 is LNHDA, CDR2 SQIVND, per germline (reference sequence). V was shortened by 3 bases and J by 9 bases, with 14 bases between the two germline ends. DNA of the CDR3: TGTGCCAGTAGTATCCTCCTACAGGAAAAAGCTTTCTTT. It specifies CASSILLQEKAFF.